Listed below are T cell receptor beta chains from one sample, sequenced in a study of cytomegalovirus exposure and HLA in healthy donors. Sequencing used immunoSEQ multiplex PCR; TCRdb keeps in-frame clones, though not all of them. Among fewer than 60,000 clones listed, 50% to 70% were seen once. The sample was PBMCs. The receptors stem from a human donor in good health. The CDR3 runs from the conserved cysteine through the conserved F or W.

v_call	j_call	cdr3_aa
TRBV9	TRBJ2-3	CASSPLAGGPQDTQYF
TRBV4-3	TRBJ1-2	CASSQDRANYGYTF
TRBV25-1	TRBJ2-3	CASGSENTDTQYF
TRBV5-1	TRBJ2-3	CASAPKAGTGTDTQYF
TRBV6-5	TRBJ1-6	CASSREANSPLHF
TRBV7-2	TRBJ2-5	CASRSRGEETQYF
TRBV9	TRBJ2-3	CASSVHLGDTQYF
TRBV7-3	TRBJ2-1	CASSLIPSTVNEQFF
TRBV11-1	TRBJ1-1	CASSLQENTEAFF
TRBV5-6	TRBJ2-5	CASSSLARDQETQYF
TRBV5-4	TRBJ1-1	CASSLVQGWSTEAFF
TRBV11-1	TRBJ2-5	CASSAGAGKTQYF
TRBV6-6	TRBJ1-5	CASSPGTSQPQHF
TRBV7-2	TRBJ1-3	CASSPGDSSGNTIYF
TRBV5-1	TRBJ1-1	CASSPRTSVNTEAFF
TRBV11-2	TRBJ2-3	CASSRMSRDTQYF
TRBV5-1	TRBJ2-7	CASSFVGPTYEQYF
TRBV18	TRBJ2-1	CASSLALNEQFF
TRBV4-2	TRBJ2-1	CASSQDFRGGYNEQFF
TRBV30	TRBJ1-2	CARGRQGGYYGYTF
TRBV5-1	TRBJ1-4	CASSLRYGGTNEKLFF
TRBV5-4	TRBJ1-5	CASSFSLRGENQPQHF
TRBV6-1	TRBJ1-6	CASSGRDRGGSLAPLHF
TRBV9	TRBJ2-3	CASSATSGGPDTQYF
TRBV7-8	TRBJ1-6	CASRPDRGYSPLHF
TRBV5-1	TRBJ2-1	CASSTVGGPYNEQFF
TRBV30	TRBJ1-5	CAWSGDPKKGDSWNQPQHF
TRBV11-2	TRBJ2-7	CASSRATTYEQYF